A selection of T cell receptor beta chains follows, all from one sample in a study of tumor-infiltrating lymphocytes in primary liver carcinoma. TCRdb independently ran MiXCR on the multiplex PCR reads; one entry per CDR3 protein. The table has about 130,000 distinct CDR3 sequences, 64% seen once. Material: liver tumor tissue from sampling region 3. These receptor sequences come from a woman aged 60-70 years with primary liver carcinoma and hepatitis B virus infection. Both conserved end residues are part of each CDR3. D genes are given only for firm matches. Size is stated for part of the rows, as once, few or many counts, or as a class when the clone is expanded.

D	size	V	J	CDR3	DNA
-	-	TRBV28	TRBJ1-1	CASKTRGTEAFF	TGTGCCAGCAAAACAAGGGGCACTGAAGCTTTCTTT
-	many	TRBV12-3/TRBV12-4	TRBJ1-1	CASSLAGRVFF	TGTGCCAGCAGTCTTGCAGGGAGGGTTTTCTTT
-	few	TRBV11-2	TRBJ2-2	CASSSSLDTGELFF	TGTGCCAGCAGCTCTTCGTTAGACACCGGGGAGCTGTTTTTT
-	-	TRBV29-1	TRBJ1-1	CSVAGPLEAFF	TGCAGCGTTGCAGGCCCGCTCGAAGCTTTCTTT
-	-	TRBV6-5	TRBJ1-2	CASSTSYSGAPNYGYTF	TGTGCCAGCAGTACTTCCTACAGTGGGGCCCCTAACTATGGCTACACCTTC
TRBD1	-	TRBV6-2/TRBV6-3	TRBJ2-7	CASSPGAGGDEQYF	TGTGCCAGCAGCCCCGGGGCAGGGGGTGACGAGCAGTACTTC
TRBD1	-	TRBV20-1	TRBJ1-6	CSARGTGGGNSPLHF	TGCAGTGCTAGGGGGACAGGGGGAGGTAATTCACCCCTCCACTTT
-	many	TRBV12-3/TRBV12-4	TRBJ2-7	CASSLVGRSYEQYF	TGTGCCAGCAGTTTAGTTGGAAGATCCTACGAGCAGTACTTC
TRBD1	once	TRBV6-5	TRBJ1-2	CASSHPGTGNGYTF	TGTGCCAGCAGTCATCCTGGGACAGGGAATGGCTACACCTTC
-	-	TRBV30	TRBJ1-4	CAWSRRQNEELFF	TGTGCCTGGAGTCGAAGACAGAATGAAGAACTGTTTTTT
-	many	TRBV10-2	TRBJ2-7	CASSGAGRSTYEQYF	TGCGCCAGCAGTGGGGCGGGACGATCAACCTACGAGCAGTACTTC
TRBD1	-	TRBV5-1	TRBJ1-4	CASTRQGGREKLFF	TGCGCCAGCACCCGACAGGGTGGTCGTGAAAAACTGTTTTTT
TRBD1	-	TRBV11-2	TRBJ2-1	CASSLTAGGVYSEQFF	TGTGCCAGCAGCTTAACGGCAGGGGGCGTCTACAGTGAGCAGTTCTTC